The 15 T cell receptor beta chains presented below share a single source sample, sequenced in a study of early T cells in non-severe SARS-CoV-2 infection. TCRdb independently ran MiXCR on the 5' RACE reads; one entry per CDR3 protein. The data hold around 93,000 distinct CDR3 sequences, with 9.5% to 15% observed a single time. Material: whole blood, obtained at baseline. The receptors were gathered from an adult who was a healthcare worker with PCR-confirmed SARS-CoV-2 infection or an uninfected control (not recorded which).

This clonotype was detected many times. The chain couples TRBV29-1 to TRBJ1-1; D remains ambiguous. The V gene lost 5 bases and the J gene lost 2 bases, with 9 bases spanning the gap. Looked up from germline, CDR1 is SQVTM and CDR2 is ANQGSEA. The CDR3 consists of 12 residues. The CDR3 region is CSVSAGNTEAFF. The CDR3 nucleotides are TGCAGCGTTTCGGCAGGAAACACTGAAGCTTTCTTT.

This clonotype was observed a few times. CDR3 region: CASSLYGELFF. The CDR3 nucleotides are TGTGCCAGCAGTTTATATGGGGAGCTGTTTTTT. This chain connects TRBV12-3 or TRBV12-4 to TRBJ2-2; D remains ambiguous. The CDR3 runs to 11 residues. The V gene lost 2 bases and the J gene lost 8 bases, with 3 bases spanning the gap.

This clonotype was counted between two and nine times. This sequence joins TRBV10-2 and TRBJ2-1, with 10 positions matching TRBD2. There are 13 residues in the CDR3. Germline CDR1 WSHSY, CDR2 SAAADI. V shed 5 bases, J shed 9 bases, and the junction held 4 bases outside the gene matches. The CDR3 protein is CASSSGLAIEQFF. In nucleotides, the CDR3 is TGCGCCAGCAGTTCGGGACTAGCGATTGAGCAGTTCTTC.

The V and J genes are TRBV5-1 and TRBJ2-1, with 9 bases matching TRBD2. Germline-derived CDR1 and CDR2 are SGHRS and YFSETQ. The V and J ends lost 4 bases and 1 base, in that order; junction bases with no gene match: 12. This CDR3 is 18 amino acids long. CDR3 loop: CASSPGGTSLPSYNEQFF. The CDR3 nucleotides read TGCGCCAGCAGCCCCGGAGGGACTAGCCTGCCTTCCTACAATGAGCAGTTCTTC.

This clonotype was detected ten times or more. The chain carries TRBV7-6 and TRBJ1-1, with D possibly matching TRBD1 (5 bases). This CDR3 has 13 amino acids. V lost 2 bases and J 6 bases, leaving 10 bases between the germline ends. Germline V lookup: CDR1 SGHVS, CDR2 FNYEAQ. The DNA for the CDR3 is TGTGCCAGCAGCTTAACAACAGGCGCTGAAGCTTTCTTT. Its translation: CASSLTTGAEAFF.

About this clonotype itself: Since a much larger clone is just one base distant, this may be a read error. The chain couples TRBV7-9 to TRBJ2-7; D remains ambiguous. The germline gives CDR1 SEHNR, CDR2 FQNEAQ (reference sequence). The CDR3 extends over 12 amino acids. DNA of the CDR3: TGTACCAGCAGCTTTCGGCCCTACGAGCAGTACTTC. This encodes CTSSFRPYEQYF.

Only a few counts were recorded for this clonotype. V usage is TRBV19 and J usage is TRBJ1-2; 9 bases align to TRBD1. Germline loops: CDR1 LNHDA, CDR2 SQIVND (reference sequence). The CDR3 covers 15 residues. Trimming at V came to 3 bases and at J to 5 bases, leaving 7 bases not matched to a gene. The CDR3 protein is CASSIAVGQGYGYTF. The CDR3 coding sequence is TGTGCCAGTAGTATTGCTGTTGGACAGGGGTATGGCTACACCTTC.

This clonotype was found a few times. The V gene is TRBV4-1, the J gene TRBJ1-1, with D possibly being TRBD1 (6 bases). The germline gives CDR1 MGHRA, CDR2 YSYEKL. Deletions cut 4 bases from V and 5 bases from J, with 11 bases between. The CDR3 has 13 amino acids. The CDR3 DNA reads as TGCGCCAGCAGCCGGGGGCGAGGGACTGAAGCTTTCTTT. It specifies CASSRGRGTEAFF.

This clonotype appeared a few times. The chain combines TRBV30 with TRBJ1-5, with 8 bases fitting TRBD1. V lost 0 bases to trimming and J lost 5 bases; unmatched junction nucleotides: 3. Germline loops: CDR1 GTSNPN, CDR2 SVGIG (reference sequence). The CDR3 runs 14 residues. The CDR3 nucleotides read TGTGCCTGGAGTGTAAACAGGGGGGATCAGCCCCAGCATTTT. It is translated as CAWSVNRGDQPQHF.

This clonotype came up a few times. V is TRBV6-5 and J is TRBJ1-1; D may be TRBD1 (5 bases). Per the germline V gene, CDR1 is MNHEY and CDR2 is SVGAGI. CDR3 length: 17 amino acids. With 2 bases removed from V and 6 bases from J, the gap between germline ends came to 22 bases. CDR3 sequence reads: CASSYSLGSREDPEAFF. In DNA form, the CDR3 reads TGTGCCAGCAGTTACAGTTTGGGGTCCAGGGAGGACCCTGAAGCTTTCTTT.

The genes are TRBV28 and TRBJ2-1; D ambiguous. Germline CDR1 is MDHEN and CDR2 is SYDVKM. This CDR3 contains 15 residues. Trimming left V 5 bases short and J 2 bases short, with 13 bases between. The CDR3 here is CASSPTWAAYNEQFF. CDR3 DNA: TGTGCCAGCAGTCCCACCTGGGCCGCCTACAATGAGCAGTTCTTC.

The chain has TRBV12-3 or TRBV12-4 and TRBJ2-2, with D hard to call. V was clipped by 4 bases and J by 6 bases, with 3 bases between them. CDR3 length: 11 amino acids. The CDR3: CASSYSGELFF. The CDR3 nucleotides are TGTGCCAGCAGTTACTCCGGGGAGCTGTTTTTT.

The J gene is TRBJ2-2, the V gene TRBV3-1, with 9 nucleotides matching TRBD2. CDR3 length: 16 residues. Trimming cost V 5 bases and J 5 bases; bases outside gene matches: 9. Germline V gene lookup returns CDR1 LGHDT and CDR2 YNNKEL (reference sequence). Here the CDR3 reads CASSLLAGRTTGELFF. The CDR3 bases are TGTGCCAGCAGCTTACTAGCGGGCAGAACGACCGGGGAGCTGTTTTTT.

The table lists this clonotype with a few counts. The J gene is TRBJ2-2, the V gene TRBV7-9, with a possible D match to TRBD2 (5 bases). Trimming pared 2 bases from V and 6 bases from J, leaving 10 bases between. The CDR3 has 14 residues. The germline gives CDR1 SEHNR, CDR2 FQNEAQ (reference sequence). CDR3 DNA sequence: TGTGCCAGCAGCTTATCCGCCGGGGCCGGGGAGCTGTTTTTT. Encoded protein: CASSLSAGAGELFF. The full variable domain, in which reference TRBV7-9 and TRBJ2-2 provide the parts outside the CDR3, is DTGVSQNPRHKITKRGQNVTFRCDPISEHNRLYWYRQTLGQGPEFLTYFQNEAQLEKSRLLSDRFSAERPKGSFSTLEIQRTEQGDSAMYLCASSLSAGAGELFFGEGSRLTVL.

The sample holds many counts of this clonotype. The rearrangement uses TRBV2 and TRBJ2-3; D is unclear. The CDR3 extends over 11 amino acids. The germline V gene has CDR1 SNHLY and CDR2 FYNNEI. Trimming stripped 8 bases from V and 4 bases from J, with 7 bases between. CDR3 sequence: CASSGADTQYF. The CDR3 DNA reads TGTGCCAGCTCAGGCGCAGATACGCAGTATTTT.